The entry below describes one TCR beta chain. This clone has only one observation. Its specific antigen is unknown. There are no base qualities to consult, and no much larger clone falls within one base. This entry is derived from a study of cytomegalovirus exposure and HLA in healthy donors (dated by TCRdb to the late 2010s). Regarding the study in general: An earlier analysis of roughly 630 of the donors reported approximately 300 Gb of sequence data and 117 million unique TCR beta sequences from 150 million to 200 million T cells. An early release covering roughly 600 HLA-typed donors comprised approximately 290 gigabases of sequencing data and around 80 million unique TCR sequences. Of the 300 to 500 genotyped donors, 81% were placed in the genetic ancestry cluster associated with self-reported Caucasian donors. The aim of the study was to test whether cataloging public T cell receptors could identify signatures of past pathogen exposure. The T cell repertoires of around 670 subjects were profiled by immunosequencing and related to cytomegalovirus serostatus. Besides the first cohort of more than 650 subjects, a separate validation cohort made up of 120 different subjects was used. To predict cytomegalovirus infection status, the study combined high-throughput TCR immunosequencing, statistical association of individual TCRs with disease status, and machine learning. To study patterns of TCR occurrence, a later analysis re-analyzed previously published TCR beta repertoires from 666 donors and added high-resolution HLA genotyping. In the later analysis, no new phenotypic data were used to find candidate immune exposures; instead, reliance was placed on TCR beta sequences and their occurrence across donors. In an earlier analysis of 587 of the donors, high-throughput TCR beta sequencing was used to judge whether each TCR beta V gene segment behaved as functional or pseudogenic. Donor age, sex, ethnicity and CMV serostatus were collected together with the repertoire data. A later genetic analysis took genome-wide SNP genotypes for 398 of the 666 donors and used that subset as a discovery cohort. All discovery cohort repertoires had been generated on a single sequencing platform. Class I and class II HLA loci were covered by the typing at four-digit resolution. The number of typed donors differed by locus: 629-630 for A, B, C, DRB1 and DQB1; approximately 520 for DQA1; some 590 for DPA1; and some 450 for DPB1. Roughly five DR-DQ haplotypes were treated as single units for association and clustering because of strong linkage in the cohort. On average, around 230,000 unique TCR beta nucleotide sequences were sequenced per donor among a few hundred genotyped donors of the cohort, with roughly 18% of those sequences being non-productive.

The cohort was made up of 650 to 700 healthy bone marrow donors. Cohort members were all nominally healthy when sampled, although unrecorded immune exposures were likely present. The donor tested CMV seropositive and was one of the 289 seropositive cohort members. A peripheral blood sample was provided by each donor, and peripheral blood mononuclear cells were used for TCR beta sequencing. The Qiagen DNeasy Blood Extraction Kit was used to extract genomic DNA from the blood cell samples. Library creation used the immunoSEQ multiplex PCR assay. A mixture of 60 forward primers for TCR Vbeta segments and 13 reverse primers for TCR Jbeta segments was used in the multiplex PCR. Amplification of the CDR3 region of rearranged TCR beta genes was performed with a multiplex PCR assay on genomic DNA. The amplified TCR beta libraries were sequenced on the Illumina HiSeq System as 87-base-pair reads. The authors' analysis ran thus. In a later analysis, around 80 million unique TCR beta chains were counted across the approximately 620 repertoires, and around 11 million of these chains were shared by at least two donors. To remove PCR and sequencing errors, raw reads were error-corrected and collapsed into unique sequences using a nearest-neighbor algorithm that merged closely related sequences. CDR3 sequences were aligned to IMGT reference sequences to assign V, D and J gene segments. Each retained sequence needed at least a six-nucleotide match to both a V gene segment and a J gene segment. Rearrangements were called productive when the CDR3 lacked stop codons and stayed in frame with V and J; all others were non-productive. CDR3 was defined by IMGT convention, running from the second conserved V-encoded cysteine to the conserved J-encoded phenylalanine. The earlier analysis of 500 to 600 of the donors excluded sequences that lacked an unambiguous match to a single V gene segment. In an earlier analysis of 500 to 750 of the donors, V segments were called functional above 56.7% productive rearrangements and were called segregating when the between-donor standard deviation exceeded 5%. A statistical classification framework was built to diagnose cytomegalovirus status from the catalog of TCR beta chain sequences. In a later analysis, V and J genes were assigned by comparing TCR nucleotide sequences against IMGT/GENE-DB human TR gene sequences. In a later analysis, CDR3 sequences and most-parsimonious VDJ recombination scenarios were assigned using the TCRdist pipeline. In a later analysis, every TCR beta chain was defined by the combination of its CDR3 amino acid sequence and its V-gene family, and reads without a unique V-gene family were dropped. In a later analysis, 500 to 700 highly shared, low-generation-probability nucleotide sequences were removed to address suspected cross-contamination and a sequencing artifact. A later analysis calculated a clonal expansion index for each public chain from normalized within-repertoire ranks of inferred template counts. A later analysis computed generation probabilities with a VDJ recombination model fitted to out-of-frame rearrangements, and checked the results against IGoR. In a later analysis, hypergeometric tests were used to score TCR-TCR, TCR-HLA and TCR-CMV co-occurrence, with a repertoire-size bias correction applied to TCR pairs. A later analysis estimated false discovery rates by permuting HLA or CMV assignments 20 times. In a later analysis, co-occurring TCRs were grouped using DBSCAN, and TCRdist sequence similarity was added for clustering within HLA-allele-positive subsets. Repertoires with fewer than 30,000 or more than 120,000 public chains were left out of co-occurrence clustering, as were five repertoires with anomalous nucleotide sharing. TCRdb mirrors the immuneACCESS table, restricted to in-frame sequences. Some clones are absent from its copies; in checked studies, under half trace to an unresolved V gene, and the reason for the others is unknown. The V and J calls and clone size are taken from that table; D and trimming were inferred from the DNA. Here the sample has more than 90,000 clones; roughly 80% occur a single time. Of the sample, roughly 23% falls within the top ten clones.

The full study reports these points: A later analysis reported that several top co-occurrence clusters appeared linked to parvovirus B19, influenza, CMV and Epstein-Barr virus. Most CMV-associated TCR beta chains appeared to be HLA-restricted in a later analysis, and the HLA associations seemed to be driven largely by CMV exposure. Some IMGT-functional V segments, including TRBV6-2 and TRBV6-3, could not be told apart with the 87-base-pair reads, so those segments were excluded. About 17 rarely observed V segments, including chromosome 9 orphons, were excluded from the earlier analysis of approximately 600 of the donors because counts were too low. In a later analysis, around 17,000 TCR beta sequences were associated with specific HLA alleles at a false discovery rate of 0.05. In a later analysis, TCR association rates were found to vary across HLA loci, with the most associated TCRs seen for DRB1 alleles and the fewest for HLA-C alleles. It was suggested by the authors that the approach could potentially be generalized to other disease states and immunological phenotypes. In vitro tests confirmed that a few of the cytomegalovirus-associated TCR beta chains recognize cytomegalovirus antigens. The study listed 150 to 200 TCR beta chains as associated with cytomegalovirus. The sequencing pipeline was judged likely to have produced a cluster of highly shared sequence variants as a technical artifact. The cohort was sequenced for TCR beta chains only, and without alpha or paired-chain data the features that could be detected were limited. Linkage disequilibrium might explain the correlated functional status among segregating V segments, but an unknown experimental factor could not be ruled out. Because some donors lacked HLA typing at each locus, the association tests relied only on the typed subset. Sequencing depth was assumed to be roughly uniform across donors in the presence/absence analyses, though that assumption may not hold. In a later analysis, HLA-associated TCR beta chains showed more clonal expansion and lower generation probabilities than non-associated chains that were equally common. Cytomegalovirus status was reported to be diagnosed by the classifier with high specificity and sensitivity in both the original and validation cohorts. A later genetic analysis reported fewer N-insertions in productive TCRs among donors in an Asian-associated ancestry cluster than the roughly 650-donor mean. Strong co-occurrence of HLA alleles, especially DR and DQ, made assigning TCR associations to individual alleles difficult. In an earlier analysis of 500 to 650 of the donors, most TCR beta V segments appeared in productive rearrangements about 87% or about 30% of the time, broadly matching IMGT annotations. A further reported finding was that TCR beta sequences accurately predicted the HLA-A and HLA-B alleles for most subjects in the first cohort. Across donors, most TCR sequences were observed very rarely, whereas some public TCRs were present in many individuals. An association between a missense DCLRE1C variant and V-gene and J-gene trimming of TCR beta chains was found in a later genetic analysis and replicated in an independent cohort. For the cohort, immune exposure information was limited to CMV serostatus.

The CDR3 contains 15 residues, cysteine and phenylalanine counted. The retained sequence is limited to the CDR3, 45 bases, with the frame set at the first base. Here V drops 0 bases and J drops 4 bases, and the junction holds 6 bases not matched to any gene. CDR1 SGHRS and CDR2 YFSETQ are derived from the germline V gene. The source of this sequence is a man in his thirties or forties in good health and CMV-seropositive. The sequence is built from TRBV5-1 and TRBJ1-1; TRBD1 lines up with 7 middle nucleotides. The sequencing sample was made of PBMCs. The CDR3 loop reads CASSLVTGPSTEAFF. The sequenced DNA: TGCGCCAGCAGCTTGGTGACAGGGCCGAGCACTGAAGCTTTCTTT. The CDR3, completed at both ends by the reference TRBV5-1 and TRBJ1-1 genes, gives the full variable domain KAGVTQTPRYLIKTRGQQVTLSCSPISGHRSVSWYQQTPGQGLQFLFEYFSETQRNKGNFPGRFSGRQFSNSRSEMNVSTLELGDSALYLCASSLVTGPSTEAFFGQGTRLTVV.